These 10 T cell receptor beta chains share one sample of origin, sequenced in a study of cytomegalovirus exposure and HLA in healthy donors (dated by TCRdb to 2015 to 2018). The library was generated by the immunoSEQ multiplex PCR assay. TCRdb holds this immuneACCESS table with in-frame rearrangements only. Some clones are missing; in checked studies, unresolved V genes explain under half, and the rest has no known cause. A total of more than 110,000 clones appear in this sample, about four fifths of them only once. The ten largest clones capture roughly 1.4% of the sample. Material: PBMCs. The receptors stem from a woman aged 30 to 39 in good health and CMV-seronegative.

The rearrangement links TRBV6-5 to TRBJ2-1; no firm D call. Deletions cut 3 bases from V and 5 bases from J, with 8 bases between. The CDR3 extends over 13 amino acids. Germline V gives CDR1 MNHEY, CDR2 SVGAGI. CDR3 coding DNA: TGTGCCAGCAGTTATTGGCGGAACAATGAGCAGTTCTTC. This encodes CASSYWRNNEQFF.

The chain joins TRBV4-1 to TRBJ1-2; tentatively, D is TRBD1 (5 bases). From germline, CDR1 is MGHRA and CDR2 YSYEKL. Trimming removed 2 bases at V and 2 bases at J, with 15 bases between. This CDR3 is 16 amino acids long. The DNA for the CDR3 is TGCGCCAGCAGCCAACCTCAAAGACAGAGAAACTATGGCTACACCTTC. This translates into CASSQPQRQRNYGYTF.

The rearrangement uses TRBV7-9 and TRBJ1-1; perhaps TRBD1 as D (6 bases). Germline values: CDR1 SEHNR, CDR2 FQNEAQ (reference sequence). The CDR3 runs 12 residues. Trimming pared 5 bases from V and 11 bases from J, leaving 15 bases between. The CDR3 sequence: CASSPGDARAFF. CDR3 in DNA: TGTGCCAGCAGCCCAGGGGACGCTCGGGCTTTCTTT.

This clone came up once. The V and J genes are TRBV10-3 and TRBJ1-5; D not resolved. Germline V gives CDR1 ENHRY, CDR2 SYGVKD. Between the trimmed V and J ends, which lost 8 bases and 8 bases, there was a span of 4 bases. CDR3 length: 9 amino acids. CDR3 loop: CAILKPQHF. CDR3 DNA sequence: TGTGCCATCTTAAAGCCCCAGCATTTT.

The chain carries TRBV11-2 and TRBJ2-7, with TRBD1 matching over 7 bases. Germline V gives CDR1 SGHAT, CDR2 FQNNGV. The V and J ends lost 5 bases and 3 bases, in that order; junction bases with no gene match: 10. The CDR3 covers 15 residues. In nucleotides, the CDR3 is TGTGCCAGCAGCATTAATCCGGGACAGTACTACGAGCAGTACTTC. It codes for CASSINPGQYYEQYF.

The gene calls are TRBV7-8 and TRBJ2-7; TRBD1 aligns across 10 bases. CDR3 length: 15 amino acids. V was clipped by 4 bases and J by 2 bases; unmatched bases: 5. The germline V gene has CDR1 SGHVS and CDR2 FQNEAQ. The CDR3 sequence: CASSSGTGDTYEQYF. In nucleotides, the CDR3 is TGTGCCAGCAGCTCCGGGACAGGGGACACCTACGAGCAGTACTTC.

This clone appeared many times. V and J are TRBV7-2 and TRBJ2-1, with D unresolved. V shed 5 bases and J shed 4 bases, with 9 bases lying between them. Per germline, CDR1 SGHTA and CDR2 FQGNSA. CDR3 size: 13 residues. CDR3 in DNA: TGTGCCAGCAGCCCTAGACGGTACAATGAGCAGTTCTTC. Protein: CASSPRRYNEQFF.

The V and J genes are TRBV11-1 and TRBJ2-1; 7 bases agree with TRBD2. There are 17 residues in the CDR3. Germline CDR1 is SGHAT and CDR2 is FQDESV (reference sequence). V lost 4 bases, J lost 3 bases, and 12 bases stayed unmatched. CDR3 residues: CASSSGTGRGNYNEQFF. CDR3 nucleotides: TGTGCCAGCAGCTCGGGCACGGGGCGGGGGAACTACAATGAGCAGTTCTTC.

The table lists this clone with a count of one. The genes are TRBV5-1 and TRBJ2-2; a weak D match, TRBD2 (6 bases). V was trimmed by 3 bases and J by 5 bases, leaving 23 bases between them. In germline, CDR1 is SGHRS, CDR2 YFSETQ. This CDR3 region has 18 residues. The chain's CDR3 is CASSSQPLTSPLTGELFF. The CDR3 DNA sequence: TGCGCCAGCAGCTCCCAGCCGTTGACTAGTCCCCTAACCGGGGAGCTGTTTTTT.

This sequence joins TRBV9 and TRBJ2-3; a possible D gene is TRBD1 (5 bases). Germline CDR1 SGDLS, CDR2 YYNGEE. The CDR3 is 15 residues long. V was clipped by 0 bases and J by 5 bases, with 13 bases between them. The CDR3 sequence is CASSVGRGRQDTQYF. CDR3 sequence (DNA): TGTGCCAGCAGCGTAGGAAGGGGTAGGCAAGATACGCAGTATTTT. Full variable domain (remainder filled in from reference TRBV9 and TRBJ2-3): DSGVTQTPKHLITATGQRVTLRCSPRSGDLSVYWYQQSLDQGLQFLIQYYNGEERAKGNILERFSAQQFPDLHSELNLSSLELGDSALYFCASSVGRGRQDTQYFGPGTRLTVL.